The present T cell receptor (beta chain) was sequenced within a study of T cells in Graves' hyperthyroidism and ophthalmopathy. Template material for amplifying TCR beta CDR3 regions consisted of RNA transcripts. The HTBI set primed first-round TCR CDR3 RT-PCR. TCRdb re-called the multiplex PCR reads through MiXCR, storing one row per CDR3 protein. The sample comprises about 420,000 distinct CDR3 sequences, roughly 13% of which are singletons, and approximately 5.8% rests with the top ten. Germline-derived CDR1 and CDR2 are DFQATT and SNEGSKA (reference sequence). The length of the CDR3 is 14 residues. The V end lost 5 bases, the J end lost 0 bases, and 11 bases lay between the germline ends.

Sequenced: blood. This chain links TRBV20-1 with TRBJ1-3; tentative D call: TRBD1 (6 bases). This receptor was obtained from a woman younger than 30 with Graves' hyperthyroidism. CDR3 coding DNA: TGCAGTGCTCAGCTAGGGGGCTCTGGAAACACCATATATTTT. It translates to CSAQLGGSGNTIYF.